This passage covers 12 T cell receptor beta chains from one sample sequenced in a study of cytomegalovirus exposure and HLA in healthy donors. Both 60 Vbeta primers and 13 Jbeta primers went into the PCR. Produced via immunoSEQ multiplex PCR; TCRdb's table is partial and in-frame only. The profile covers around 130,000 clones, with over 70% appearing a single time and roughly 3% taken by the ten largest. The source material was PBMCs. The receptor set was obtained from a woman aged 55-70 years in good health and CMV-seropositive.

V gene TRBV5-8 combines with J gene TRBJ2-1; D might be TRBD2 (6 bases). The CDR3 covers 15 residues. Germline values: CDR1 SGHTS, CDR2 YDEGEE. Trimming removed 1 base at V and 0 bases at J, with 8 bases between. The DNA for the CDR3 is TGTGCCAGCAGCTTGCCCGGGAGCTCCTACAATGAGCAGTTCTTC. This translates into CASSLPGSSYNEQFF.

The CDR3 loop reads CASSEVRGNEKLFF. The DNA for the CDR3 is TGTGCCAGCAGTGAGGTTCGGGGGAATGAAAAACTGTTTTTT. This chain links TRBV2 with TRBJ1-4; D perhaps matches TRBD1 (5 bases). This CDR3 region has 14 residues. Trimming took 3 bases from V and 5 from J, leaving 10 bases between them. Germline V lookup: CDR1 SNHLY, CDR2 FYNNEI.

The chain recombines TRBV18 with TRBJ2-2; a possible D gene is TRBD2 (6 bases). The CDR3 spans 16 residues. Germline CDR1 is KGHSH and CDR2 is LQKENI. Trimming took 5 bases from V and 0 from J, leaving 13 bases between them. CDR3 sequence: CASSGGLSPNTGELFF. The CDR3 coding sequence is TGTGCCAGCTCAGGGGGACTTTCGCCGAACACCGGGGAGCTGTTTTTT.

CDR3 DNA sequence: TGCGCCAGCAGCTCCTCGCTGAGAGGCTACACCTTC. This translates into CASSSSLRGYTF. The gene calls are TRBV5-1 and TRBJ1-2; D gene unclear. V was cut by 3 bases and J by 8 bases, with 11 bases left in between. In germline, CDR1 is SGHRS, CDR2 YFSETQ. The CDR3 sequence is 12 residues long.

The chain has TRBV10-2 and TRBJ2-2; 8 positions agree with TRBD1. This CDR3 has 15 residues. Germline V lookup: CDR1 WSHSY, CDR2 SAAADI. V was pared by 7 bases and J by 4 bases, with 8 bases of the junction left unmatched. CDR3 sequence (DNA): TGCGCCAGCATCTCCGGGACAGGAGCCACCGGGGAGCTGTTTTTT. Its protein is CASISGTGATGELFF.

This clone has just one count. V is TRBV18 and J is TRBJ2-4, with TRBD1 identical over 9 bases. The CDR3 length is 14 residues. With 4 bases clipped from V and 8 bases from J, the junction kept 6 bases outside the gene matches. Germline CDR1 KGHSH, CDR2 LQKENI. CDR3 region: CASSRGTGLDIQYF. The CDR3 DNA follows: TGTGCCAGCTCACGGGGGACAGGGCTTGACATTCAGTACTTC.

This chain connects TRBV9 to TRBJ1-4; D is possibly TRBD1 (5 bases). CDR3 size: 17 residues. Germline values: CDR1 SGDLS, CDR2 YYNGEE. The V gene lost 0 bases and the J gene lost 0 bases, with 12 bases spanning the gap. The CDR3 nucleotides read TGTGCCAGCAGCGTAGCGGAGGGGCGTGCAACTAATGAAAAACTGTTTTTT. Protein sequence: CASSVAEGRATNEKLFF.

The chain links TRBV29-1 to TRBJ1-1; possibly TRBD1 for D (5 bases). Germline V gene data show CDR1 as SQVTM and CDR2 as ANQGSEA. CDR3 size: 13 residues. Trimming cost V 6 bases and J 5 bases, with 16 bases left between them. This CDR3 is CSVIQGRGTEAFF. The CDR3 nucleotides read TGCAGCGTGATCCAGGGTCGAGGAACTGAAGCTTTCTTT.

The chain joins TRBV5-4 to TRBJ2-2; the match to TRBD2 covers 13 bases. Germline-derived CDR1 and CDR2 are SGHNT and YYREEE (reference sequence). The length of the CDR3 is 18 residues. V shed 3 bases and J 2 bases; nucleotides not matched to a gene: 7. The CDR3 nucleotides read TGTGCCAGCAGCTCGCCGGGACTAGCGGGGATTAACACCGGGGAGCTGTTTTTT. It is translated as CASSSPGLAGINTGELFF.

This chain links TRBV9 with TRBJ1-1; TRBD1 matches at 9 bases. This CDR3 has 14 residues. J lost 6 bases, V lost 1 base, and 4 bases had no gene match. Germline V gives CDR1 SGDLS, CDR2 YYNGEE. As DNA, the CDR3 is TGTGCCAGCAGCGTAACAGGGGGCGCGTCTGAAGCTTTCTTT. Its protein product is CASSVTGGASEAFF. The variable domain in full, with the rest retrieved from reference TRBV9 and TRBJ1-1, is DSGVTQTPKHLITATGQRVTLRCSPRSGDLSVYWYQQSLDQGLQFLIQYYNGEERAKGNILERFSAQQFPDLHSELNLSSLELGDSALYFCASSVTGGASEAFFGQGTRLTVV.

J is TRBJ1-2 and V is TRBV18; possibly TRBD1 for D (6 bases). This CDR3 contains 15 residues. Between the trimmed V and J ends, which lost 6 bases and 0 bases, there was a span of 14 bases. Germline-derived CDR1 and CDR2 are KGHSH and LQKENI. The CDR3 protein is CASSEQGIANYGYTF. CDR3 in DNA: TGTGCCAGCTCCGAACAGGGTATCGCTAACTATGGCTACACCTTC.

This clone showed up just a few times. This specimen includes other DNA sequences encoding the same CDR3. The chain has TRBV5-4 and TRBJ1-3; TRBD1 might be the D (6 bases). Germline CDR1 reads SGHNT; CDR2 reads YYREEE (reference sequence). This CDR3 contains 18 residues. Deletions cut 4 bases from V and 2 bases from J, with 22 bases between. Here the CDR3 DNA reads TGTGCCAGCAGCCCCAAAAAGAAGGGGGAGGGTCCTGGAAACACCATATATTTT. The encoded protein is CASSPKKKGEGPGNTIYF.